The 4 T cell receptor beta chains below all came from one sample that was sequenced in a study of identifying expanded T cells in peripheral blood (dated by TCRdb to between 2018 and 2020). Receptor amplification or capture employed the immunoSEQ multiplex PCR assay. As stored in TCRdb, this immuneACCESS dataset retains in-frame rearrangements with V and J assigned. A fraction of the clones does not appear; measured against another copy, unresolved V genes explain less than half of the discrepancy, and the remainder lacks a known reason. The sample table lists some 100,000 clones, 88% of them with a count of one. The ten largest clones add up to 5.5% of the sample. Sequencing used blood. The receptors derive from a person between 18 and 70 years old in good health.

Only one count was recorded for this clone. The chain uses TRBV7-9 and TRBJ1-1; D is unresolved. The CDR3 runs to 13 residues. Deletions cut 7 bases from V and 7 bases from J, with 16 bases between. Germline V gene data show CDR1 as SEHNR and CDR2 as FQNEAQ (reference sequence). CDR3 nucleotide sequence: TGTGCCAGCACCTCAGGCCAGCTGGATGAAGCTTTCTTT. It specifies CASTSGQLDEAFF.

The table lists this clone with a few counts. The rearrangement links TRBV5-1 to TRBJ2-2; 7 bases are shared with TRBD2. The germline V gene encodes CDR1 SGHRS and CDR2 YFSETQ. The CDR3 extends over 15 amino acids. V lost 4 bases and J lost 0; bases outside the gene matches: 3. The CDR3 DNA sequence: TGCGCCAGCAGCGGACTAGGGGCGAACACCGGGGAGCTGTTTTTT. It specifies CASSGLGANTGELFF.

J is TRBJ2-7 and V is TRBV5-5; D is undetermined. The CDR3 runs 16 residues. V was cut by 3 bases and J by 4 bases, with 20 bases left in between. The germline CDR1 and CDR2 sequences are SGHKS and YYEKEE (reference sequence). This CDR3 reads CASSSSPTLLGYEQYF. As DNA, the CDR3 is TGTGCCAGCAGCTCTTCGCCGACACTCTTAGGGTACGAGCAGTACTTC. Using reference TRBV5-5 and TRBJ2-7 for the parts outside the CDR3, the full variable domain is DAGVTQSPTHLIKTRGQQVTLRCSPISGHKSVSWYQQVLGQGPQFIFQYYEKEERGRGNFPDRFSARQFPNYSSELNVNALLLGDSALYLCASSSSPTLLGYEQYFGPGTRLTVT.

CDR3 residues: CASSGRRDNYQGSPLHF. The CDR3 DNA is TGTGCCAGCAGTGGTCGCCGGGACAATTATCAAGGTTCACCCCTCCACTTT. The chain links TRBV6-1 to TRBJ1-6, with D maybe TRBD1 (6 bases). CDR1 is MNHNS and CDR2 is SASEGT in the germline V gene. The CDR3 covers 17 residues. The V and J ends lost 4 bases and 9 bases respectively, with 22 bases between them.